These 30 T cell receptor beta chains were all obtained from the same sample, sequenced in a study of T cell repertoires in cytomegalovirus infection. Each CDR3 protein is one row after TCRdb ran MiXCR on the reads. The repertoire holds a few hundred thousand distinct CDR3 sequences, with less than 20% as singletons. Sequencing was performed on PBMCs. The source of these receptors is a human donor in good health (CMV status not recorded). Some clones in this sample may be carry-over from other donors' samples.

The V call is TRBV20-1, the J call TRBJ2-3; 11 bases align to TRBD2. CDR3 length: 16 residues. V lost 4 bases, J lost 3 bases, and 9 bases stayed unmatched. Germline values: CDR1 DFQATT, CDR2 SNEGSKA (reference sequence). The CDR3 here is CSANLPGLAETDTQYF. The CDR3 DNA reads TGCAGTGCTAATCTACCGGGACTAGCGGAAACAGATACGCAGTATTTT.

A few counts support this clonotype. This chain links TRBV12-3 or TRBV12-4 with TRBJ2-1; D tentatively fits TRBD1 or TRBD2 (6 bases each). The V end was cut by 6 bases, the J end by 8 bases, with 20 bases between. The CDR3 length is 15 residues. The CDR3 spells CASRRGAGRGHEQFF. CDR3 nucleotides: TGTGCCAGCAGAAGGGGGGCGGGAAGAGGCCATGAGCAGTTCTTC.

This clonotype was recorded many times. The rearrangement links TRBV7-2 to TRBJ2-4; 7 nucleotides agree with TRBD2. Germline loops: CDR1 SGHTA, CDR2 FQGNSA. With 2 bases clipped from V and 8 bases from J, the junction kept 3 bases outside the gene matches. This CDR3 has 13 amino acids. The CDR3 loop reads CASSLLGGDIQYF. The CDR3 DNA reads TGTGCCAGCAGCTTATTGGGGGGGGACATTCAGTACTTC.

Only a few counts were recorded for this clonotype. The chain carries TRBV20-1 and TRBJ2-5; 7 positions match TRBD2. This CDR3 has 13 residues. From germline, CDR1 is DFQATT and CDR2 SNEGSKA (reference sequence). With V trimmed by 3 bases and J by 2 bases, 3 bases remained unmatched. The CDR3 region has the DNA TGCAGTGCTAGCGGGAGGACGCAAGAGACCCAGTACTTC. It codes for CSASGRTQETQYF.

The V and J genes are TRBV12-3 or TRBV12-4 and TRBJ2-3; D gene ambiguous. The V end was cut by 1 base, the J end by 0 bases, with 11 bases between. This CDR3 is built from 16 residues. The CDR3 bases are TGTGCCAGCAGTTTAGTAGGCGGAACTAGCACAGATACGCAGTATTTT. It translates to CASSLVGGTSTDTQYF.

This clonotype showed up many times. V gene TRBV12-3 or TRBV12-4 combines with J gene TRBJ1-3, with D perhaps matching TRBD1 (6 bases). This CDR3 has 16 amino acids. V was pared by 9 bases and J by 0 bases, with 18 bases between. In nucleotides, the CDR3 is TGTGCCAGTAACGGCGACAGGCTTCTCTCTGGAAACACCATATATTTT. This sequence encodes CASNGDRLLSGNTIYF.

This clonotype was observed many times. Here the CDR3 reads CASSHDRGRATEAFF. CDR3 in DNA: TGTGCCAGCAGCCACGACAGGGGGCGCGCCACTGAAGCTTTCTTT. V usage is TRBV6-1 and J usage is TRBJ1-1, with TRBD1 identical over 10 bases. With 6 bases clipped from V and 4 bases from J, the junction kept 8 bases outside the gene matches. CDR3 length: 15 residues. CDR1 and CDR2 from the germline V gene are MNHNS and SASEGT.

In DNA form, the CDR3 reads TGTGCCAGCAGTGAACAGACAGGCGGCTATGGCTACACCTTC. Its protein is CASSEQTGGYGYTF. The chain is built from TRBV25-1 and TRBJ1-2, with D perhaps matching TRBD1 (6 bases). The V end was cut by 2 bases, the J end by 4 bases, with 11 bases between. The germline CDR1 and CDR2 sequences are MGHDK and SYGVNS. This CDR3 contains 14 residues.

This clonotype was seen at least ten times. This sequence joins TRBV7-9 and TRBJ1-2; 10 bases are shared with TRBD1. The V gene end was trimmed by 8 bases and the J gene end by 5 bases; junction bases not matched to a gene: 14. Looked up from germline, CDR1 is SEHNR and CDR2 is FQNEAQ (reference sequence). The CDR3 runs 16 residues. For the CDR3, the DNA is TGTGCCAGCTCCGGGACAGGGGTGGGAGGCCCTTATGGCTACACCTTC. Translating it yields CASSGTGVGGPYGYTF.

This clonotype was detected ten times or more. The CDR3 reads CASSFPGSRLQETQYF. In DNA form, the CDR3 reads TGTGCCAGCAGCTTCCCGGGGTCGCGCCTACAAGAGACCCAGTACTTC. This chain connects TRBV7-2 to TRBJ2-5; possible D gene TRBD2, 5 bases. This CDR3 is 16 amino acids long. The germline V gene has CDR1 SGHTA and CDR2 FQGNSA. Trimming cost V 3 bases and J 2 bases, with 16 bases left between them. Filled out from reference TRBV7-2 and TRBJ2-5, the complete variable domain reads GAGVSQSPSNKVTEKGKDVELRCDPISGHTALYWYRQSLGQGLEFLIYFQGNSAPDKSGLPSDRFSAERTGGSVSTLTIQRTQQEDSAVYLCASSFPGSRLQETQYFGPGTRLLVL.

This clonotype was detected many times. The chain has TRBV7-2 and TRBJ2-5, with D maybe TRBD2 (5 bases). Per germline, CDR1 SGHTA and CDR2 FQGNSA. The ends were cut back, 5 bases at V and 5 bases at J, with 15 bases in the middle. This CDR3 is 14 amino acids long. DNA for the CDR3: TGTGCCAGCAGCCCTAACACCGGGGAGGAGACCCAGTACTTC. Translated, it gives CASSPNTGEETQYF.

The rearrangement uses TRBV7-9 and TRBJ2-1; D gene ambiguous. The CDR3 is 13 amino acids. V was trimmed by 3 bases and J by 11 bases, leaving 14 bases between them. From germline, CDR1 is SEHNR and CDR2 FQNEAQ (reference sequence). CDR3 DNA: TGTGCCAGCAGCTTGGCCGGTAATGAGCAGCAGTTCTTC. This gives the protein CASSLAGNEQQFF. Using reference TRBV7-9 and TRBJ2-1 for the parts outside the CDR3, the full variable domain is DTGVSQNPRHKITKRGQNVTFRCDPISEHNRLYWYRQTLGQGPEFLTYFQNEAQLEKSRLLSDRFSAERPKGSFSTLEIQRTEQGDSAMYLCASSLAGNEQQFFGPGTRLTVL.

This clonotype was seen a few times. The V and J genes are TRBV12-3 or TRBV12-4 and TRBJ1-2, with D unclear. The CDR3 is 13 amino acids. The V end lost 1 base, the J end lost 2 bases, and 5 bases lay between the germline ends. The CDR3 coding sequence is TGTGCCAGCAGTTTAGAGGACAACTATGGCTACACCTTC. This codes for CASSLEDNYGYTF.

This clonotype was picked up many times. The V call is TRBV7-8, the J call TRBJ2-3; TRBD2 might be the D (6 bases). Germline CDR1 is SGHVS and CDR2 is FQNEAQ. Trimming pared 5 bases from V and 3 bases from J, leaving 9 bases between. This CDR3 has 13 residues. The CDR3 reads CASSVGGTDTQYF. As DNA, the CDR3 is TGTGCCAGCAGCGTAGGAGGGACAGATACGCAGTATTTT.

The J gene is TRBJ2-3, the V gene TRBV5-6, with D perhaps matching TRBD1 or TRBD2 (6 bases each). This CDR3 contains 16 residues. Per the germline V gene, CDR1 is SGHDT and CDR2 is YYEEEE. Trimming removed 4 bases from V and 3 bases from J, with 18 bases in between. The CDR3 DNA sequence: TGTGCCAGCAGCCACCAAAGGGGGGCGGGGACAGATACGCAGTATTTT. This encodes CASSHQRGAGTDTQYF. Using reference TRBV5-6 and TRBJ2-3 for the parts outside the CDR3, the full variable domain is DAGVTQSPTHLIKTRGQQVTLRCSPKSGHDTVSWYQQALGQGPQFIFQYYEEEERQRGNFPDRFSGHQFPNYSSELNVNALLLGDSALYLCASSHQRGAGTDTQYFGPGTRLTVL.

This clonotype occurred a few times. The rearrangement links TRBV12-3 or TRBV12-4 to TRBJ1-2; TRBD1 aligns across 8 bases. The CDR3 runs 16 residues. With 6 bases clipped from V and 2 bases from J, the junction kept 11 bases outside the gene matches. The CDR3 sequence is CASSLYWGQENYGYTF. CDR3 sequence (DNA): TGTGCCAGCAGCCTTTACTGGGGACAGGAAAACTATGGCTACACCTTC.

This clonotype was counted at least ten times. The chain links TRBV7-2 to TRBJ2-2, with D possibly matching TRBD1 (6 bases). This CDR3 has 14 residues. CDR1 is SGHTA, CDR2 FQGNSA, per germline. Trimming shortened V by 6 bases and J by 2 bases, and 10 bases separated the two germline ends. Written as DNA, the CDR3 is TGTGCCAGCAGTCGGGACACTAACACCGGGGAGCTGTTTTTT. Translating it yields CASSRDTNTGELFF.

A few counts support this clonotype. The chain is built from TRBV12-3 or TRBV12-4 and TRBJ2-2; D is possibly TRBD1 (6 bases). The CDR3 has 14 residues. V was clipped by 7 bases and J by 8 bases, with 17 bases between them. In DNA form, the CDR3 reads TGTGCCAGCATTCGGCGACAGGCGGAGGGGGAGCTGTTTTTT. This gives the protein CASIRRQAEGELFF.

This clonotype was counted many times. The V call is TRBV7-2, the J call TRBJ2-7; the D gene is possibly TRBD2 (6 bases). Trimming cost V 5 bases and J 5 bases, with 22 bases left between them. The CDR3 extends over 16 amino acids. Germline lookup yields CDR1 SGHTA and CDR2 FQGNSA. In DNA, the CDR3 is TGTGCCAGCAGCAATTCCCCGGGTCTTGGGAGGCACGAGCAGTACTTC. Residues: CASSNSPGLGRHEQYF. Together with reference TRBV7-2 and TRBJ2-7, the CDR3 gives the full variable domain: GAGVSQSPSNKVTEKGKDVELRCDPISGHTALYWYRQSLGQGLEFLIYFQGNSAPDKSGLPSDRFSAERTGGSVSTLTIQRTQQEDSAVYLCASSNSPGLGRHEQYFGPGTRLTVT.

V usage is TRBV12-3 or TRBV12-4 and J usage is TRBJ1-5; the match to TRBD1 covers 7 bases. Trimming took 3 bases from V and 7 from J; bases not matched to a gene: 6. The CDR3 is 14 amino acids. DNA of the CDR3: TGTGCCAGCAGTTTCACAGGGGTCGGGCAGCCCCAGCATTTT. This encodes CASSFTGVGQPQHF.

This clonotype has more than one count but fewer than ten. The V gene is TRBV19, the J gene TRBJ1-5, with 7 nucleotides matching TRBD1. This CDR3 is 13 amino acids long. J lost 3 bases, V lost 7 bases, and 3 bases had no gene match. The germline gives CDR1 LNHDA, CDR2 SQIVND (reference sequence). The CDR3 DNA reads TGTGCCAGTACAACAGGGGTCAATCAGCCCCAGCATTTT. Amino acids: CASTTGVNQPQHF.

This clonotype appeared a few times. The chain employs TRBV11-2 and TRBJ2-1; D is tentatively TRBD1 or TRBD2 (6 bases each). V was shortened by 6 bases and J by 0 bases, with 15 bases between the two germline ends. The length of the CDR3 is 16 residues. Looked up from germline, CDR1 is SGHAT and CDR2 is FQNNGV. CDR3 sequence (DNA): TGTGCCAGCAGTCACCTCCGGGGGCGCTCCTACAATGAGCAGTTCTTC. It codes for CASSHLRGRSYNEQFF.

This clonotype came up a few times. This sequence joins TRBV12-3 or TRBV12-4 and TRBJ1-4; 9 nucleotides match TRBD1. Trimming cost V 6 bases and J 7 bases; bases outside gene matches: 6. The CDR3 is made up of 14 amino acids. The CDR3 reads CASRPTGGSEKLFF. The CDR3 nucleotides are TGTGCCAGCAGACCGACAGGGGGTAGTGAAAAACTGTTTTTT.

This clonotype was counted a few times. The chain couples TRBV27 to TRBJ2-3, with D hard to call. This CDR3 has 14 amino acids. V was pared by 0 bases and J by 4 bases, with 8 bases between. Germline V gives CDR1 MNHEY, CDR2 SMNVEV (reference sequence). In DNA form, the CDR3 reads TGTGCCAGCAGTTTATCGGCCAACGCAGATACGCAGTATTTT. It codes for CASSLSANADTQYF.

This clonotype was picked up a small number of times. This chain connects TRBV7-9 to TRBJ2-7; the D is unclear. V shed 3 bases and J shed 11 bases, with 17 bases lying between them. The CDR3 sequence is 13 residues long. CDR1 is SEHNR and CDR2 is FQNEAQ in the germline V gene (reference sequence). The CDR3 spells CASSFDSSSRKYF. CDR3 nucleotide sequence: TGTGCCAGCAGCTTCGATAGTAGCTCTAGGAAGTACTTC.

The chain joins TRBV20-1 to TRBJ1-4; 7 nucleotides line up with TRBD1. CDR3 length equals 15 residues. Germline assignment: CDR1 DFQATT and CDR2 SNEGSKA (reference sequence). With 3 bases clipped from V and 8 bases from J, the junction kept 12 bases outside the gene matches. CDR3: CSASGGQSGEEKLFF. The CDR3 DNA sequence: TGCAGTGCTAGCGGGGGACAGTCGGGCGAGGAAAAACTGTTTTTT.

This chain joins TRBV15 and TRBJ2-3; 7 bases fit TRBD1. Germline trimming cut 6 bases from V and 2 bases from J; bases unmatched to any gene: 11. The CDR3 spans 16 residues. Germline V gene sequence: CDR1 LNHNV, CDR2 YYDKDF (reference sequence). The CDR3 DNA is TGTGCCACCAGTAGGAACAGGGGCCCGAACACAGATACGCAGTATTTT. It codes for CATSRNRGPNTDTQYF.

The V gene is TRBV7-9, the J gene TRBJ2-1, with a possible D match to TRBD2 (5 bases). From germline, CDR1 is SEHNR and CDR2 FQNEAQ (reference sequence). V lost 1 base to trimming and J lost 9 bases, with 10 bases between them. The CDR3 has 13 residues. Here the CDR3 reads CASSLGELGEQFF. CDR3 sequence (DNA): TGTGCCAGCAGCTTAGGGGAACTAGGTGAGCAGTTCTTC.

This clonotype was picked up a small number of times. The chain is built from TRBV5-6 and TRBJ2-7; TRBD2 is a possible D gene (6 bases). Germline loops: CDR1 SGHDT, CDR2 YYEEEE. CDR3 length equals 17 residues. The V and J ends lost 4 bases and 9 bases respectively, with 29 bases between them. Here the CDR3 reads CASSQPRRGDPPGRQYF. Here the CDR3 DNA reads TGTGCCAGCAGCCAACCCCGGCGGGGCGATCCACCGGGAAGGCAGTACTTC.

CDR3 protein: CSARDPRGGLDNEQFF. The CDR3 DNA reads as TGCAGTGCTAGAGATCCCCGGGGGGGACTCGACAATGAGCAGTTCTTC. The rearrangement links TRBV20-1 to TRBJ2-1; 8 bases match TRBD2. V lost 0 bases to trimming and J lost 5 bases; unmatched junction nucleotides: 9. The CDR3 consists of 16 residues. Germline-derived CDR1 and CDR2 are DFQATT and SNEGSKA (reference sequence).